The entry below describes one T cell receptor (beta chain). Its antigen remains unidentified. Healthy HIV-negative adults without recent acute infections or vaccinations served as donors. Every one of the donors was a Caucasian adult that lived in Nashville, Tennessee. CD45RO+ cells went into CD8 memory alongside CCR7-negative CD45RA+ TemRA cells. These data come from a study of shared clonotypes between healthy human individuals. The study's findings and limits: Genetic and exposure-history diversity was limited by the few donors.

Trimming stripped 1 base from V and 6 bases from J, with 7 bases between. The CDR3 contains 12 residues. Germline V gives CDR1 MDHEN, CDR2 SYDVKM. The method was immunoSEQ multiplex PCR; TCRdb's version includes in-frame clones alone and lacks a portion of them. This sample has about 690,000 clones, with roughly 91% found just once. The specimen sequenced was memory CD8+ T cells from PBMCs. Subset defined: CD45RO+ cells pooled with CCR7-negative TemRA cells. The source of this sequence is a man younger than 35 in good health. Some clones in this sample may be carry-over from other donors' samples. V is TRBV28 and J is TRBJ2-7, with D uncertain. The CDR3 protein is CASSLSSAEQYF. Written as DNA, the CDR3 is TGTGCCAGCAGTTTATCGTCCGCCGAGCAGTACTTC.